This TCR beta chain was retrieved from a study of Graves' ophthalmopathy and Graves' hyperthyroidism. Notes on the study in general: Prediction of ophthalmopathy progression reached roughly 64% sensitivity and about 72% specificity.

Trimming cost V 7 bases and J 0 bases, with 9 bases left between them. Germline loops: CDR1 DFQATT, CDR2 SNEGSKA (reference sequence). The CDR3 sequence is 13 residues long. The hyperthyroidism patients had a new diagnosis of under 2 months' duration and were aged 18 to 65. Exclusion applied to patients with other autoimmune diseases, uncontrolled infections, pregnancy or lactation. Fresh peripheral blood, around 10 ml, was the PBMC source. This clonotype was observed at least ten times. Antigen specificity is unknown. Scientists amplified the TCR beta CDR3 regions from RNA transcripts. The first-round RT-PCR employed HTBI primers together with the Qiagen OneStep RT-PCR kit. A multiplex PCR was then performed as the second round. TCRdb ran MiXCR on the multiplex PCR reads and lists one entry per CDR3 protein. The sample gives hundreds of thousands of distinct CDR3 sequences, about 20% of which show up once; approximately 7.7% is in the top ten.

This chain links TRBV20-1 with TRBJ2-2, with TRBD2 as a possible D gene (6 bases). The receptor was derived from a woman aged 18-30 years with stable Graves' hyperthyroidism. Some clones in this sample may be carry-over from other donors' samples. The material sequenced was peripheral blood. CDR3 bases: TGCAGTGTAGTAGCGGCGAACACCGGGGAGCTGTTTTTT. Amino acids: CSVVAANTGELFF.